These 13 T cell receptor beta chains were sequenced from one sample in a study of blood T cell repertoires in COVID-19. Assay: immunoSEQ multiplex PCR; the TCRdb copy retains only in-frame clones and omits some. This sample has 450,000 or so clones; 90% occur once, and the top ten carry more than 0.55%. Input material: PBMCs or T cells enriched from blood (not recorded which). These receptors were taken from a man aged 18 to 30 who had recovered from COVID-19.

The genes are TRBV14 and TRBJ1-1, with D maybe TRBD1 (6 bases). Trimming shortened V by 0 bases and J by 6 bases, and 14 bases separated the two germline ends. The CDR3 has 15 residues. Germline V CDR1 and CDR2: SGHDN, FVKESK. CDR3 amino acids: CASSQDRGPHSEAFF. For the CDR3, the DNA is TGTGCCAGCAGCCAAGACAGGGGACCCCATTCTGAAGCTTTCTTT.

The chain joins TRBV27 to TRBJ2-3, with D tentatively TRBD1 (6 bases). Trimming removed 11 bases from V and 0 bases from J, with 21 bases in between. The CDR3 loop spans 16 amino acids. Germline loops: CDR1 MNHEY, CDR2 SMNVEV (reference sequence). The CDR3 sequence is CAAVPRDIASTDTQYF. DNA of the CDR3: TGTGCCGCGGTCCCTCGGGACATTGCTAGCACAGATACGCAGTATTTT.

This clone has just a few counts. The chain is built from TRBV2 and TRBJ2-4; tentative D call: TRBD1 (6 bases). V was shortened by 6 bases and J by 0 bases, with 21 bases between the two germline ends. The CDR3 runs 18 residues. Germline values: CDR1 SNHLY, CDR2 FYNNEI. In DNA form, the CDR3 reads TGTGCCAGCAGCGGGGCAGGGGCGGGTGCTTTAGCCAAAAACATTCAGTACTTC. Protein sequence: CASSGAGAGALAKNIQYF.

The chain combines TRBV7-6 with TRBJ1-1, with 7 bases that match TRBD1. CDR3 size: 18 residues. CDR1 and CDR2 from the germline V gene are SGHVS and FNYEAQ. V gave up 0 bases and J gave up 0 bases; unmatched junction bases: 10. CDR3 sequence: CASSLARDSKILNTEAFF. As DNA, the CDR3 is TGTGCCAGCAGCTTAGCCAGGGACAGTAAGATTTTGAACACTGAAGCTTTCTTT.

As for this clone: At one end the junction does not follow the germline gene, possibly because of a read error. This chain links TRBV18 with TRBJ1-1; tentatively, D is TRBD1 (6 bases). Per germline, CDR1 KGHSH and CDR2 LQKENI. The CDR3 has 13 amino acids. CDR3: CASSPRLDSDALF. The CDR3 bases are TGTGCCAGCTCACCCAGGCTGGACAGCGACGCTCTCTTT.

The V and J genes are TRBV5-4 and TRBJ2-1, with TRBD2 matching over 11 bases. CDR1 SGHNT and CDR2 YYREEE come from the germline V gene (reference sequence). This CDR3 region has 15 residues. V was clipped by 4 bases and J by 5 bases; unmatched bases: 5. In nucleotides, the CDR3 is TGTGCCAGCAGCACAGGACTAGCGGGTAACAATGAGCAGTTCTTC. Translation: CASSTGLAGNNEQFF.

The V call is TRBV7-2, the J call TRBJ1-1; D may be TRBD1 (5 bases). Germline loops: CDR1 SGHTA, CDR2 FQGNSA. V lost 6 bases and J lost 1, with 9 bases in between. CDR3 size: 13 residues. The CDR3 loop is CASRYGQNTEAFF. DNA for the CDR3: TGTGCCAGCAGGTATGGACAGAACACTGAAGCTTTCTTT.

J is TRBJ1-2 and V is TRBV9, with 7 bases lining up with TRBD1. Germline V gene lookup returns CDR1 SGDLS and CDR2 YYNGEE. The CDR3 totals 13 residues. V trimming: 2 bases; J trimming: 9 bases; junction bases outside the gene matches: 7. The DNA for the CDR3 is TGTGCCAGCAGCGTGGGGACAGAGGGTAGCTACACCTTC. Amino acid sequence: CASSVGTEGSYTF.

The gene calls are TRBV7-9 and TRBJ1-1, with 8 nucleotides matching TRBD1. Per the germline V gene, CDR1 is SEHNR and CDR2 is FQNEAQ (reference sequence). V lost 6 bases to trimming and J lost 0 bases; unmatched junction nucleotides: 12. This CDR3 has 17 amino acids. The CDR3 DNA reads TGTGCCAGCAGGGGGACAGGTTCTCTTCTACTGAACACTGAAGCTTTCTTT. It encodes CASRGTGSLLLNTEAFF.

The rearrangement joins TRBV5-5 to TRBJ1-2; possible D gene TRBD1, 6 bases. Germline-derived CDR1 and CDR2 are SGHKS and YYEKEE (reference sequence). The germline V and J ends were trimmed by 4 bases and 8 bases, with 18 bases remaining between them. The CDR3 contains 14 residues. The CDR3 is CASSPTDSTGGYTF. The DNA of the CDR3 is TGTGCCAGCAGCCCGACCGACTCGACAGGCGGCTACACCTTC. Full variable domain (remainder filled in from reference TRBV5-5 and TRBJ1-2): DAGVTQSPTHLIKTRGQQVTLRCSPISGHKSVSWYQQVLGQGPQFIFQYYEKEERGRGNFPDRFSARQFPNYSSELNVNALLLGDSALYLCASSPTDSTGGYTFGSGTRLTVV.

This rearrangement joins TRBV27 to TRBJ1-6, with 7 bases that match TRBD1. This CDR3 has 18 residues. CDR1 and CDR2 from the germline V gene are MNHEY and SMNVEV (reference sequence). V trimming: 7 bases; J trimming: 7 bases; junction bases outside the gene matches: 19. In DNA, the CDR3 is TGTGCCAGCATGGGAGGCGGGAGGGGGCGTCTCCCGAATTCACCCCTCCACTTT. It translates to CASMGGGRGRLPNSPLHF.

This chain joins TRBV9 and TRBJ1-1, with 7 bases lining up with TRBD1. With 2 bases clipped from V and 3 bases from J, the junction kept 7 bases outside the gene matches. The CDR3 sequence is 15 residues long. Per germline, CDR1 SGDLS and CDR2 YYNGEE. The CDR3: CASSVGHQGDTEAFF. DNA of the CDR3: TGTGCCAGCAGCGTTGGTCACCAGGGGGACACTGAAGCTTTCTTT. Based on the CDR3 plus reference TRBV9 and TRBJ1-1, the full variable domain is DSGVTQTPKHLITATGQRVTLRCSPRSGDLSVYWYQQSLDQGLQFLIQYYNGEERAKGNILERFSAQQFPDLHSELNLSSLELGDSALYFCASSVGHQGDTEAFFGQGTRLTVV.

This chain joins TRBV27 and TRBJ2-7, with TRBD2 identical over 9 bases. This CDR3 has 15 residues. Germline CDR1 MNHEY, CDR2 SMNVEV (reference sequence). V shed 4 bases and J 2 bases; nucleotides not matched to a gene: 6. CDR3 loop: CASSWVAGATYEQYF. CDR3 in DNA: TGTGCCAGCAGTTGGGTAGCGGGAGCAACCTACGAGCAGTACTTC.